These T cell receptor beta chains were read from a single sample in a study of T cells after yellow fever vaccination. TCRdb processed the 5' RACE reads anew with MiXCR; each CDR3 protein has one entry. The data show some 420,000 distinct CDR3 sequences, approximately 18% seen once. The specimen was PBMCs, collected before the yellow fever booster vaccination. All receptors come from a man aged 18-30 years who received the YFV17D yellow fever vaccine. Both conserved end residues are part of each CDR3. Each record gives: CDR3 protein, CDR3 DNA, clone size, D gene, J gene, V gene. The D gene is left open where the match is weak. The size field is filled for only some rows; it gives once, few, many or a size class.

CASSYSGAGIYEQYF TGTGCCAGCAGTTACTCCGGGGCAGGGATATACGAGCAGTACTTC NA NA TRBJ2-7 TRBV6-6
CASSALGGASSDEQYF TGTGCCAGCAGCGCCCTAGGGGGGGCCTCGTCCGACGAGCAGTACTTC NA NA TRBJ2-7 TRBV9
CASSRDNQETQYF TGTGCCAGCAGCCGGGACAACCAAGAGACCCAGTACTTC many NA TRBJ2-5 TRBV6-1
CSAGRAGAGYNEQFF TGCAGTGCGGGCCGAGCGGGGGCGGGGTACAATGAGCAGTTCTTC NA TRBD2 TRBJ2-1 TRBV20-1
CATGDFEETQYF TGTGCCACGGGAGATTTCGAAGAGACCCAGTACTTC NA NA TRBJ2-5 TRBV10-3
CSAINRRSYEQYF TGCAGTGCTATTAACAGGAGGTCCTACGAGCAGTACTTC NA NA TRBJ2-7 TRBV20-1
CASSLNPFKSDDTQYF TGTGCCAGCAGCTTAAACCCCTTTAAAAGTGATGATACGCAGTATTTT NA NA TRBJ2-3 TRBV7-3
CASSLAGQGKHYGYTF TGTGCCAGCAGCTTAGCGGGACAGGGGAAGCACTATGGCTACACCTTC NA TRBD1 TRBJ1-2 TRBV7-9
CASSGPAYYNEQFF TGTGCCAGCAGCGGTCCGGCTTATTACAATGAGCAGTTCTTC few NA TRBJ2-1 TRBV5-6
CASSLGWVEVVEAFF TGTGCCAGCAGCTTGGGGTGGGTGGAGGTCGTCGAAGCTTTCTTT NA NA TRBJ1-1 TRBV5-6
CASSSSGVEQYF TGTGCCAGCAGCTCCAGTGGAGTGGAGCAGTACTTC few NA TRBJ2-7 TRBV7-6
CASSVGSGANVLTF TGTGCCAGCAGCGTAGGCTCTGGGGCCAACGTCCTGACTTTC NA NA TRBJ2-6 TRBV9
CSARIATLTDTQYF TGCAGTGCTAGAATCGCAACCCTCACAGATACGCAGTATTTT few NA TRBJ2-3 TRBV20-1
CSVAKVNNEKLFF TGCAGCGTTGCGAAGGTGAATAATGAAAAACTGTTTTTT NA NA TRBJ1-4 TRBV29-1
CATSDPGTSGQPQHF TGTGCCACCAGTGATCCCGGGACCAGCGGCCAGCCCCAGCATTTT NA NA TRBJ1-5 TRBV24-1
CASSYSGDPGETQYF TGTGCCAGCAGTTACTCGGGGGACCCAGGGGAGACCCAGTACTTC NA NA TRBJ2-5 TRBV6-5